The present TCR beta chain was sequenced within a study of a mutant IDH1 vaccine in newly diagnosed glioma (dated by TCRdb to about 2021). Some background on the complete study: Of the roughly 34 treated patients, approximately 60% were male and roughly 40% were female, and a mean age of 40.4 years was recorded. Longitudinal TCRB deep sequencing was done for about two dozen treated patients, wherever samples were available for exploratory analyses. Prior to enrollment, standard therapy consisting of radiotherapy alone, temozolomide alone, or radiochemotherapy with temozolomide had been administered to patients, with the combination being received by most patients. Six visits were used for peripheral blood collection: V03 (baseline), V05, V07, V10, V12 and V13.

CDR1 and CDR2 are read off the germline V gene (reference sequence) as MNHNY and SVGAGI. The CDR3 contains 16 residues, cysteine and phenylalanine counted. This entry keeps only the CDR3 DNA: 48 bases, framed from base 1. The junction shows trimming of 2 bases on V and 8 bases on J, and the gene matches do not reach 10 bases of it. Regarding this clone: Its antigen remains unidentified. Per-base qualities were not stored, and no clone one base away is much larger.

The label giving this sample's time point can be read as: baseline, week 1 (first vaccination visit). This sample's treatment or condition label indicates: pre-vaccination baseline after standard-of-care therapy. Newly diagnosed WHO grade 3 or 4 IDH1-mutant astrocytomas showing loss of nuclear ATRX were present in the donors. The samples were drawn from NOA16, a multicentre, single-arm, open-label phase I trial in Germany that tested a mutant IDH1 peptide vaccine in humans for the first time. Blood drawn at visit V03 was used as the baseline sample for immunogenicity testing. Genomic DNA for TCRB sequencing was extracted from EDTA blood using the DNeasy Blood and Tissue Kit. What the research found in general, with its limitations: The authors noted that analyses of patient blood samples could not be reproduced because of sample limitations. No apparent relationship was observed between pseudoprogression and alterations in the top peripheral T cell clonotypes detected by TCRB sequencing. Availability determined which PBMC samples were chosen for TCRB deep sequencing. Across multiple MHC alleles, vaccine-induced immune responses were seen in around 93% of patients.

The library was generated by the immunoSEQ multiplex PCR assay. Rearranged TCR beta chain sequences were amplified using the hsTCRB Kit according to the manufacturer's protocol. TCRB libraries were sequenced on an Illumina MiSeq. The authors' pipeline ran thus. Demultiplexing, trimming and gene mapping were performed with the kit vendor's proprietary platform. Drawn from immuneACCESS, this table holds only the in-frame rearrangements with V and J called that TCRdb kept. Clones are partly lost; checked studies trace under half to an unresolved V gene and leave the rest unexplained. The DNA gave D and trimming, while V, J and clone size come from that table. This sample holds around 18,000 clones; nearly 97% were observed only once. The top ten constitute 3.6% of the sample.

The sample consisted of peripheral blood mononuclear cells (PBMCs), taken from a glioma patient treated with radiotherapy, temozolomide or both. The TCR was taken from a woman aged 18-29 years with glioma. Some clones in this sample may be carry-over from other donors' samples. Recombination joined TRBV6-6 with TRBJ2-1; 9 bases in the middle match TRBD1. Read as DNA, the sequence is TGTGCCAGCAGTTACCTTGGAGGGACAGGGAAATATGAGCAGTTCTTC. It is translated as CASSYLGGTGKYEQFF.